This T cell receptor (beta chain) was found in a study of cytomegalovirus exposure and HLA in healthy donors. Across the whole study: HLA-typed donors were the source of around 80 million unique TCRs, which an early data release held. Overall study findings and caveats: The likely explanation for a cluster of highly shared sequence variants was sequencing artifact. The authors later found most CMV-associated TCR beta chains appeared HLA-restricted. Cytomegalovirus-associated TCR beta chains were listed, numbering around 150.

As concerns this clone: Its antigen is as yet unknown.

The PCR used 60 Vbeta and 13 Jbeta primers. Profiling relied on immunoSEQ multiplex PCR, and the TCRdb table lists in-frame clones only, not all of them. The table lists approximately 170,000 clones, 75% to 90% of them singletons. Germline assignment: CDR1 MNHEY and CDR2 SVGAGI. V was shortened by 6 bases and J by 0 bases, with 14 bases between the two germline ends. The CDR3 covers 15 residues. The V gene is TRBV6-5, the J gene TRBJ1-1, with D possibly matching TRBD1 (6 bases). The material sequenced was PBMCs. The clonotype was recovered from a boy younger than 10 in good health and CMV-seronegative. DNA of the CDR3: TGTGCCAGCAGAAGACAGGTTGAAATGAACACTGAAGCTTTCTTT. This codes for CASRRQVEMNTEAFF.